The T cell receptor (beta chain) under discussion was sequenced for a study of shared T cell receptors in the human thymus. The repertoire was sequenced with immunoSEQ multiplex PCR; TCRdb's copy has only in-frame clones and lacks some. This table has 700,000 to 750,000 clones, approximately 85% appearing once. Only one count was recorded for this clone. The CDR3 contains 15 residues. V lost 2 bases and J 5 bases, leaving 16 bases between the germline ends. Germline CDR1 reads MNHEY; CDR2 reads SMNVEV (reference sequence). This sample was also put to use in a study of human thymus T cells. In that study: Having corrective surgery for congenital heart defects, healthy Finnish infants were the ones who donated. Among thymic and blood repertoires, usage of V and J genes appeared biased.

Sequencing was carried out using thymocytes. This clonotype was sampled from a girl less than two years old with a congenital heart defect. This chain links TRBV27 with TRBJ2-7; maybe TRBD1 (5 bases). CDR3 DNA sequence: TGTGCCAGCAGTTTAACGTCCAGGGTAATCGACGAGCAGTACTTC. It codes for CASSLTSRVIDEQYF.